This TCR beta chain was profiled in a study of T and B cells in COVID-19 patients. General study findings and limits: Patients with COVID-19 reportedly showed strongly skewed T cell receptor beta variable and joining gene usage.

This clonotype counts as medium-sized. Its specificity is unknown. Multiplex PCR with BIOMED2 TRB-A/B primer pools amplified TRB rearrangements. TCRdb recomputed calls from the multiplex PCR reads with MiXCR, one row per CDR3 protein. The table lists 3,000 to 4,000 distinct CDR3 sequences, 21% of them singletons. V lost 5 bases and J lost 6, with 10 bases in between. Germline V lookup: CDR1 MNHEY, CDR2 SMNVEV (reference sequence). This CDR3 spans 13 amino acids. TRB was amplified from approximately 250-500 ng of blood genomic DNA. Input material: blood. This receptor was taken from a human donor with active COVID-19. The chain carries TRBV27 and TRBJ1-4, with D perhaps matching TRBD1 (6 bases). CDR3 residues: CASSKAGDEKLFF. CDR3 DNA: TGTGCCAGCAGTAAGGCAGGGGATGAAAAACTGTTTTTT. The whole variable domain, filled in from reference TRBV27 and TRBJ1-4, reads EAQVTQNPRYLITVTGKKLTVTCSQNMNHEYMSWYRQDPGLGLRQIYYSMNVEVTDKGDVPEGYKVSRKEKRNFPLILESPSPNQTSLYFCASSKAGDEKLFFGSGTQLSVL.